The rows below give T cell receptor beta chains drawn from one sample of a study of T cells after yellow fever vaccination. TCRdb recomputed calls from the 5' RACE reads with MiXCR, one row per CDR3 protein. The table includes 200,000 to 300,000 distinct CDR3 sequences, around 6.7% detected once. The material was CD4+ T cells sorted from PBMCs, obtained on the day of the yellow fever booster vaccination. All receptors come from a man aged 25 to 45 who received the YFV17D yellow fever vaccine. The CDR3 runs from the conserved cysteine through the conserved F or W. The D gene is left open where the match is weak. Where a row states a size, it is once, few, many or the class of an expanded clone; other rows omit it.

J	size	D	V	CDR3	DNA
TRBJ2-3	.	.	TRBV7-2	CASSQGGVWDTQYF	TGTGCCAGCAGCCAAGGAGGGGTTTGGGATACGCAGTATTTT
TRBJ2-2	few	.	TRBV10-3	CAISESRGSGELFF	TGTGCCATCAGTGAGTCGAGGGGATCCGGGGAGCTGTTTTTT
TRBJ2-2	many	.	TRBV24-1	CATSEGLNTGELFF	TGTGCCACCAGTGAAGGTTTGAACACCGGGGAGCTGTTTTTT
TRBJ2-7	few	.	TRBV20-1	CSASRAREQYF	TGCAGTGCTAGCAGGGCACGCGAGCAGTACTTC
TRBJ2-7	few	TRBD1	TRBV18	CASSPPGTGVSYEQYF	TGTGCCAGCTCACCACCCGGGACAGGGGTGTCCTACGAGCAGTACTTC
TRBJ1-2	.	TRBD1	TRBV7-2	CASSQGQGQSFGYTF	TGTGCCAGCAGCCAGGGACAGGGACAGTCCTTCGGCTACACCTTC
TRBJ2-7	many	TRBD1	TRBV12-3/TRBV12-4	CASSRRTGHEQYF	TGTGCCAGCAGCCGAAGGACAGGGCACGAGCAGTACTTC
TRBJ2-7	many	TRBD2	TRBV28	CASSLSSGRIYEQYF	TGTGCCAGCAGTTTGTCTAGCGGGAGGATCTACGAGCAGTACTTC
TRBJ2-4	many	.	TRBV7-2	CASSTNGVGKNIQYF	TGTGCCAGCAGCACTAATGGGGTTGGCAAAAACATTCAGTACTTC
TRBJ2-7	.	.	TRBV19	CASSTRLATLEQYF	TGTGCCAGTAGTACTCGCCTAGCCACCCTCGAGCAGTACTTC
TRBJ1-3	many	.	TRBV6-5	CASSYGNTIYF	TGTGCCAGCAGTTATGGAAACACCATATATTTT
TRBJ1-5	few	TRBD1	TRBV18	CASSPSRTGGQPQHF	TGTGCCAGCTCACCCTCCAGGACAGGGGGGCAGCCCCAGCATTTT
TRBJ2-1	many	TRBD2	TRBV29-1	CSVPRGTSPNNEQFF	TGCAGCGTCCCGAGGGGGACTAGCCCGAACAATGAGCAGTTCTTC
TRBJ2-3	many	.	TRBV7-2	CASSFDINTDTQYF	TGTGCCAGCAGCTTTGACATAAACACAGATACGCAGTATTTT
TRBJ1-2	few	.	TRBV9	CASSVTRGRGDYGYTF	TGTGCCAGCAGCGTAACTCGGGGCAGGGGCGACTATGGCTACACCTTC
TRBJ1-1	many	.	TRBV7-3	CASSANGQGRTEAFF	TGTGCCAGCAGCGCCAACGGGCAGGGAAGGACTGAAGCTTTCTTT
TRBJ2-5	few	TRBD2	TRBV7-8	CASKEAIWGGETQYF	TGTGCCAGTAAAGAGGCGATATGGGGGGGAGAGACCCAGTACTTC
TRBJ2-5	.	.	TRBV5-4	CASSIQGVMTQYF	TGTGCCAGCAGCATCCAGGGCGTGATGACCCAGTACTTC
TRBJ2-1	many	.	TRBV5-1	CASSFSGVINEQFF	TGCGCCAGCAGCTTTTCAGGGGTCATCAATGAGCAGTTCTTC
TRBJ2-3	few	.	TRBV12-3/TRBV12-4	CASSQITDTQYF	TGTGCCAGCAGTCAAATCACAGATACGCAGTATTTT
TRBJ2-7	many	TRBD1	TRBV25-1	CASSGPGTGQYEQYF	TGTGCCAGCAGTGGTCCCGGGACAGGGCAATACGAGCAGTACTTC
TRBJ2-1	.	.	TRBV29-1	CSVGGAGEQFF	TGCAGCGTTGGAGGGGCTGGTGAGCAGTTCTTC
TRBJ2-5	few	.	TRBV12-3/TRBV12-4	CASSLNLAGVETQYF	TGTGCCAGCAGTTTAAACCTGGCAGGGGTGGAGACCCAGTACTTC
TRBJ1-1	few	.	TRBV20-1	CSALGSEAFF	TGCAGTGCCTTAGGTTCGGAAGCTTTCTTT
TRBJ2-5	.	.	TRBV29-1	CSVGWAYQETQYF	TGCAGCGTTGGGTGGGCGTACCAAGAGACCCAGTACTTC
TRBJ1-2	many	.	TRBV7-2	CASSSRIYGYTF	TGTGCCAGCAGCTCACGGATTTATGGCTACACCTTC
TRBJ1-4	.	TRBD1	TRBV3-1	CASRAPGQLNNEKLFF	TGTGCCAGCAGGGCACCGGGACAGCTCAATAATGAAAAACTGTTTTTT
TRBJ2-7	.	TRBD1	TRBV7-9	CASSSTGGVEQYF	TGTGCCAGCAGCTCGACAGGGGGGGTCGAGCAGTACTTC
TRBJ2-7	few	TRBD1	TRBV3-1	CASSRKTTPGQGPAAYEQYF	TGTGCCAGCAGCCGAAAAACTACGCCGGGACAGGGGCCGGCGGCCTACGAGCAGTACTTC
TRBJ2-1	.	TRBD2	TRBV11-2	CASSFRSGGPVGSYNEQFF	TGTGCCAGCAGCTTCCGTAGCGGGGGGCCAGTCGGCTCCTACAATGAGCAGTTCTTC
TRBJ2-1	many	.	TRBV2	CASSQLGEYNEQFF	TGTGCCAGCAGTCAGCTCGGAGAATATAATGAGCAGTTCTTC
TRBJ2-3	few	.	TRBV7-2	CASSLAPTDTQYF	TGTGCCAGCAGCTTAGCGCCTACAGATACGCAGTATTTT
TRBJ2-7	many	TRBD1	TRBV5-1	CASSWRTGTYEQYF	TGCGCCAGCAGCTGGAGGACAGGGACCTACGAGCAGTACTTC
TRBJ2-5	few	.	TRBV20-1	CSARAGYQETQYF	TGCAGTGCTAGGGCAGGGTACCAAGAGACCCAGTACTTC
TRBJ2-1	.	.	TRBV5-5	CASSLSTGTYNEQFF	TGTGCCAGCAGCTTGTCCACGGGGACCTACAATGAGCAGTTCTTC
TRBJ2-1	many	TRBD2	TRBV28	CASSPISGRHNEQFF	TGTGCCAGCAGTCCAATTAGCGGGAGACACAATGAGCAGTTCTTC
TRBJ2-7	many	TRBD2	TRBV20-1	CSAKPTSGPAYEQYF	TGCAGTGCGAAGCCGACTAGCGGACCAGCCTACGAGCAGTACTTC
TRBJ1-1	few	.	TRBV3-1	CASSAWGGNTEAFF	TGTGCCAGCAGCGCCTGGGGGGGGAACACTGAAGCTTTCTTT
TRBJ2-6	.	.	TRBV29-1	CSVGHSGANVLTF	TGCAGCGTGGGACACTCTGGGGCCAACGTCCTGACTTTC
TRBJ1-3	.	.	TRBV4-3	CASSRDWVSSGNTIYF	TGCGCCAGCAGCAGAGATTGGGTCTCAAGCGGAAACACCATATATTTT
TRBJ2-3	few	TRBD2	TRBV5-1	CASSLAVAGGWADTQYF	TGCGCCAGCAGCTTGGCGGTAGCGGGAGGATGGGCAGATACGCAGTATTTT
TRBJ2-3	.	TRBD2	TRBV20-1	CSARGYWGSGITDTQYF	TGCAGTGCTAGAGGTTACTGGGGTAGCGGGATCACAGATACGCAGTATTTT
TRBJ1-1	few	.	TRBV4-3	CASSSQLANTEAFF	TGCGCCAGCAGCTCTCAGCTGGCGAACACTGAAGCTTTCTTT
TRBJ2-7	many	.	TRBV20-1	CSASRSSYEQYF	TGCAGTGCTAGTCGATCTTCCTACGAGCAGTACTTC
TRBJ2-1	few	TRBD2	TRBV20-1	CSAQRLAGGNYVQFF	TGCAGTGCCCAAAGACTAGCGGGAGGTAATTATGTGCAGTTCTTC
TRBJ2-1	many	TRBD2	TRBV6-6	CASSYQRETLQFF	TGTGCCAGCAGTTACCAGCGGGAAACGTTGCAGTTCTTC
TRBJ1-1	few	.	TRBV7-9	CASSSSPGSGTEAFF	TGTGCCAGCAGCTCTAGTCCGGGGTCGGGCACTGAAGCTTTCTTT
TRBJ2-7	.	TRBD1	TRBV5-1	CASSPGTGFEQYF	TGCGCCAGCAGCCCCGGGACAGGGTTCGAGCAGTACTTC
TRBJ1-6	.	.	TRBV15	CATHRDKDSPLHF	TGTGCCACCCACCGGGACAAGGATTCACCCCTCCACTTT
TRBJ2-3	.	TRBD2	TRBV7-2	CAFSLALRGTSGSKDTQYF	TGTGCCTTCAGCTTAGCGCTAAGGGGGACTAGCGGGAGTAAAGATACGCAGTATTTT
TRBJ2-5	many	.	TRBV6-1	CASRGPGETQYF	TGTGCCAGCCGGGGCCCGGGAGAGACCCAGTACTTC
TRBJ2-7	few	.	TRBV24-1	CATSSGEEQYF	TGTGCCACCAGTTCAGGTGAAGAGCAGTACTTC
TRBJ2-3	few	.	TRBV20-1	CSPQSGPDTQYF	TGCAGTCCCCAGAGCGGCCCAGATACGCAGTATTTT
TRBJ2-2	many	TRBD1	TRBV5-1	CASSLAGTGNTGELFF	TGCGCCAGCAGCTTGGCTGGGACAGGGAACACCGGGGAGCTGTTTTTT
TRBJ2-3	many	.	TRBV20-1	CSGPMGDTQYF	TGCAGTGGTCCAATGGGGGATACGCAGTATTTT
TRBJ2-1	.	.	TRBV20-1	CSARSGQYNEQFF	TGCAGTGCTAGATCGGGGCAGTACAATGAGCAGTTCTTC
TRBJ2-3	many	.	TRBV19	CASRYTDTQYF	TGTGCCAGTAGATACACAGATACGCAGTATTTT
TRBJ2-5	many	.	TRBV14	CASSQFQGGTQYF	TGTGCCAGCAGCCAATTTCAGGGTGGGACCCAGTACTTC
TRBJ1-3	few	TRBD1	TRBV20-1	CSARSTGGRNTIYF	TGCAGTGCTAGATCCACAGGGGGCAGAAACACCATATATTTT
TRBJ2-1	.	.	TRBV7-3	CASSFSSNRANEQFF	TGTGCCAGCAGCTTCTCGTCGAACAGGGCTAATGAGCAGTTCTTC